One and the same sample provided the 18 T cell receptor beta chains below, sequenced in a study of Ad26.COV2.S vaccination and SARS-CoV-2 variants. As to treatment: around 19 received Ad26.COV2.S at low or high dose, single or two shots; 5 received placebo; per-sample allocation not given. Following the first vaccine or placebo injection, samples were taken on day 63. Sequencing used immunoSEQ multiplex PCR; TCRdb keeps in-frame clones, though not all of them. The sample comprises 300,000 to 350,000 clones, about 88% of which are singletons, and 6.4% rests with the top ten. The specimen was peripheral blood, collected in a trial of Ad26.COV2.S vaccine versus placebo. The source is a person between 18 and 65 years old who received the Ad26.COV2.S COVID-19 vaccine or a placebo.

The chain is built from TRBV11-1 and TRBJ2-1; D is possibly TRBD2 (5 bases). Between the trimmed V and J ends, which lost 1 base and 7 bases, there was a span of 14 bases. This CDR3 contains 15 residues. Germline V gene lookup returns CDR1 SGHAT and CDR2 FQDESV (reference sequence). DNA of the CDR3: TGTGCCAGCAGCTTAGGGACTGACCCCAGGAATGAGCAGTTCTTC. Translation gives CASSLGTDPRNEQFF.

This clone was seen once. The chain couples TRBV27 to TRBJ1-5, with a possible D match to TRBD1 (6 bases). This CDR3 is built from 15 residues. V was pared by 4 bases and J by 7 bases, with 17 bases between. Germline V gene sequence: CDR1 MNHEY, CDR2 SMNVEV (reference sequence). CDR3 DNA: TGTGCCAGCAGTTATGGGGGGCGGGGATCGCAGCCCCAGCATTTT. Protein: CASSYGGRGSQPQHF.

This chain links TRBV6-5 with TRBJ1-5; D is uncertain. Germline V gives CDR1 MNHEY, CDR2 SVGAGI. The CDR3 is 13 residues long. The V end lost 6 bases, the J end lost 4 bases, and 10 bases lay between the germline ends. CDR3 sequence: CASSRTLNQPQHF. CDR3 bases: TGTGCCAGCAGCCGGACGTTGAATCAGCCCCAGCATTTT.

This chain connects TRBV7-9 to TRBJ2-2; 8 bases fit TRBD1. The CDR3 length is 15 residues. The germline V gene encodes CDR1 SEHNR and CDR2 FQNEAQ (reference sequence). J lost 6 bases, V lost 5 bases, and 8 bases had no gene match. CDR3 sequence reads: CASSRTGIAPGELFF. The DNA for the CDR3 is TGTGCCAGCAGCCGGACAGGGATTGCCCCCGGGGAGCTGTTTTTT.

CDR3 sequence (DNA): TGCGCCAGCAGCCAAGATTTTAGGGGGATCACAGATACGCAGTATTTT. Residues: CASSQDFRGITDTQYF. V is TRBV4-3 and J is TRBJ2-3; D possibly corresponds to TRBD1 (6 bases). The CDR3 consists of 16 residues. Trimming took off 0 bases at V and 2 bases at J, with 12 bases between the two ends. Germline assignment: CDR1 LGHNA and CDR2 YSLEER.

V gene TRBV7-6 combines with J gene TRBJ1-3; D uncertain. The length of the CDR3 is 21 residues. V lost 5 bases and J lost 0, with 29 bases in between. Germline V gene lookup returns CDR1 SGHVS and CDR2 FNYEAQ. The CDR3 sequence: CASSPIHFTGYGPDSGNTIYF. In DNA form, the CDR3 reads TGTGCCAGCAGCCCGATACACTTTACGGGATACGGGCCAGACTCTGGAAACACCATATATTTT. Together with reference TRBV7-6 and TRBJ1-3, the CDR3 gives the full variable domain: GAGVSQSPRYKVTKRGQDVALRCDPISGHVSLYWYRQALGQGPEFLTYFNYEAQQDKSGLPNDRFSAERPEGSISTLTIQRTEQRDSAMYRCASSPIHFTGYGPDSGNTIYFGEGSWLTVV.

CDR3 sequence reads: CASSPPDILAGGRTGELFF. The CDR3 DNA reads as TGTGCCAGCTCACCACCGGATATTCTAGCGGGAGGGCGCACCGGGGAGCTGTTTTTT. The chain carries TRBV18 and TRBJ2-2; 12 bases line up with TRBD2. The V gene's germline CDR1 is KGHSH and CDR2 LQKENI. This CDR3 has 19 residues. J gave up 4 bases and V 0 bases, and 9 bases lay outside the gene matches.

The chain combines TRBV27 with TRBJ2-1; D is uncertain. The CDR3 has 16 amino acids. In germline, CDR1 is MNHEY, CDR2 SMNVEV (reference sequence). Trimming removed 6 bases from V and 7 bases from J, with 22 bases in between. CDR3 in amino acids: CASSLGRQRVLNEQFF. The DNA of the CDR3 is TGTGCCAGCAGCTTGGGTCGCCAGCGAGTATTGAATGAGCAGTTCTTC.

J is TRBJ1-5 and V is TRBV30; TRBD1 is a possible D gene (6 bases). CDR1 is GTSNPN, CDR2 SVGIG, per germline (reference sequence). V lost 3 bases, J lost 1 base, and 10 bases lay in between. This CDR3 is built from 14 residues. The CDR3: CAWSRTESNQPQHF. The CDR3 DNA reads as TGTGCCTGGAGCCGGACAGAGAGCAATCAGCCCCAGCATTTT.

The CDR3 sequence is CASSLDYNRNYEQYF. CDR3 bases: TGTGCCAGCAGCTTAGATTATAACAGAAACTACGAGCAGTACTTC. The V call is TRBV11-3, the J call TRBJ2-7; no firm D call. With 0 bases removed from V and 3 bases from J, the gap between germline ends came to 12 bases. Germline V lookup: CDR1 SGHNT, CDR2 YENEEA. This CDR3 is 15 amino acids long.

The genes are TRBV6-5 and TRBJ1-1; the match to TRBD1 covers 10 bases. The CDR3 loop spans 14 amino acids. The trim removed 6 bases at V and 2 bases at J, leaving 3 bases unmatched. Per germline, CDR1 MNHEY and CDR2 SVGAGI. CDR3: CASRMTGGNTEAFF. The CDR3 DNA is TGTGCCAGCAGGATGACAGGGGGCAACACTGAAGCTTTCTTT.

The chain employs TRBV4-2 and TRBJ2-3; possibly TRBD2 for D (6 bases). The CDR3 is 17 amino acids. The germline V gene encodes CDR1 LGHNA and CDR2 YNFKEQ. Deletions cut 2 bases from V and 3 bases from J, with 18 bases between. The CDR3 is CASSQQQVGGGTDTQYF. The CDR3 coding sequence is TGTGCCAGCAGCCAACAGCAGGTGGGGGGTGGGACAGATACGCAGTATTTT.

This clone was seen only a few times. The chain employs TRBV15 and TRBJ1-1, with 10 positions matching TRBD1. CDR1 is LNHNV, CDR2 YYDKDF, per germline (reference sequence). V shed 4 bases, J shed 1 base, and the junction held 9 bases outside the gene matches. The CDR3 is made up of 17 amino acids. DNA of the CDR3: TGTGCCACCAGCACAAGGACAGGGGGATCGTGGAACACTGAAGCTTTCTTT. The encoded protein is CATSTRTGGSWNTEAFF.

The table lists this clone with a count of one. This chain connects TRBV7-7 to TRBJ2-1; 11 positions match TRBD2. Germline V CDR1 and CDR2: SSHAT, FNYEAQ (reference sequence). The CDR3 extends over 17 amino acids. V lost 2 bases and J lost 5; bases outside the gene matches: 8. DNA for the CDR3: TGTGCCAGCAGCTTACAGGGGGGACTAGCGGAGAACAATGAGCAGTTCTTC. It translates to CASSLQGGLAENNEQFF.

The chain uses TRBV6-6 and TRBJ1-6; D not resolved. Trimming removed 5 bases at V and 7 bases at J, with 30 bases between. The CDR3 is 20 residues long. Germline V CDR1 and CDR2: MNHNY, SVGAGI (reference sequence). DNA of the CDR3: TGTGCCAGCAGTCCCACGCCGTTGGGGTTTGGGTGGTCGGAGAATTCACCCCTCCACTTT. Amino acid sequence: CASSPTPLGFGWSENSPLHF.

The chain combines TRBV7-3 with TRBJ2-3; a weak D match, TRBD2 (6 bases). The CDR3 is 16 residues long. Per the germline V gene, CDR1 is SGHTA and CDR2 is FQGTGA. V dropped 5 bases and J dropped 3 bases, with 18 bases sitting between them. Here the CDR3 DNA reads TGTGCCAGCAGCCCCACCAATAGCGGTGGGACAGATACGCAGTATTTT. Translation gives CASSPTNSGGTDTQYF.

In DNA form, the CDR3 reads TGCGCCAGCAGCTTGGCGGACACATCAGAGCAGTTCTTC. Its protein product is CASSLADTSEQFF. This sequence joins TRBV5-1 and TRBJ2-1, with a weak D call TRBD1 (5 bases). This CDR3 region has 13 residues. V was clipped by 0 bases and J by 10 bases, with 11 bases between them. Germline V gives CDR1 SGHRS, CDR2 YFSETQ. The complete variable domain, with remaining parts taken from reference TRBV5-1 and TRBJ2-1, reads KAGVTQTPRYLIKTRGQQVTLSCSPISGHRSVSWYQQTPGQGLQFLFEYFSETQRNKGNFPGRFSGRQFSNSRSEMNVSTLELGDSALYLCASSLADTSEQFFGPGTRLTVL.

The J gene is TRBJ1-2, the V gene TRBV7-2; D gene uncertain. The V end lost 7 bases, the J end lost 4 bases, and 13 bases lay between the germline ends. The CDR3 has 13 amino acids. Germline V gives CDR1 SGHTA, CDR2 FQGNSA. The chain's CDR3 is CASNHDKFYGYTF. The CDR3, as DNA: TGTGCCAGCAACCACGACAAGTTCTATGGCTACACCTTC.